The rows below give T cell receptor beta chains drawn from one sample of a study of cytomegalovirus exposure and HLA in healthy donors. Libraries were prepared by immunoSEQ multiplex PCR; TCRdb keeps only in-frame clonotypes and omits some of them. This table holds under 200,000 clones, roughly 76% found once. Input material: PBMCs. The receptor source for this set is a man between 40 and 49 years old in good health and CMV-seropositive. CDR3s include the opening cysteine and the closing phenylalanine or tryptophan. The D gene is left open where the match is weak. Expanded clones are given a class, and other clones once, few, many or no size at all.

size	length	V	D	J	CDR3	DNA
NA	14	TRBV30	TRBD2	TRBJ2-4	CAWSVLRPGGIQYF	TGTGCCTGGAGTGTACTCAGACCGGGGGGCATTCAGTACTTC
NA	16	TRBV5-1	TRBD2	TRBJ2-1	CASSFTGTSGENEQFF	TGCGCCAGCAGCTTCACCGGGACTAGCGGCGAGAATGAGCAGTTCTTC
NA	15	TRBV9	TRBD2	TRBJ2-3	CASNIAGGPGDTQYF	TGTGCCAGCAACATAGCGGGGGGGCCGGGTGATACGCAGTATTTT
NA	16	TRBV7-6	TRBD2	TRBJ2-1	CASSLLAGGTYNEQFF	TGTGCCAGCAGCTTACTAGCGGGGGGTACCTACAATGAGCAGTTCTTC
once	18	TRBV7-3	TRBD2	TRBJ2-2	CASSLKGTSGVVTGELFF	TGTGCCAGCAGCTTAAAAGGGACTAGCGGGGTGGTCACCGGGGAGCTGTTTTTT
NA	14	TRBV5-1	NA	TRBJ2-3	CASSFRVGEHTQYF	TGCGCCAGCAGCTTTCGTGTCGGGGAACATACGCAGTATTTT
NA	13	TRBV27	NA	TRBJ1-5	CASSLEVRQPQHF	TGTGCCAGCAGTTTAGAGGTTCGTCAGCCCCAGCATTTT
NA	15	TRBV6-1	NA	TRBJ2-1	CASSDNRQAYNEQFF	TGTGCCAGCAGTGATAACCGGCAGGCCTACAATGAGCAGTTCTTC
few	15	TRBV7-9	TRBD1	TRBJ1-1	CASSLPGGLNTEAFF	TGTGCCAGCAGCTTACCAGGGGGACTTAACACTGAAGCTTTCTTT
few	14	TRBV4-1	TRBD1	TRBJ2-7	CASSQEDRGYEQYF	TGCGCCAGCAGCCAAGAAGACAGGGGGTACGAGCAGTACTTC
once	17	TRBV19	TRBD1	TRBJ1-6	CASSPRTGSSYNSPLHF	TGTGCCAGTAGTCCTCGGACAGGGAGCTCCTATAATTCACCCCTCCACTTT
once	13	TRBV4-3	TRBD1	TRBJ1-2	CASSQGQGNGYTF	TGCGCCAGCAGCCAGGGACAGGGAAATGGCTACACCTTC
NA	16	TRBV13	TRBD2	TRBJ2-1	CASSPLAGGPGNEQFF	TGTGCCAGCAGCCCCTTGGCGGGGGGGCCAGGAAATGAGCAGTTCTTC
NA	13	TRBV29-1	TRBD2	TRBJ2-3	CSVREGLTDTQYF	TGCAGCGTAAGGGAGGGGTTAACAGATACGCAGTATTTT
NA	14	TRBV10-3	TRBD1	TRBJ1-1	CAIRGQGFNTEAFF	TGTGCCATCAGGGGACAGGGGTTTAACACTGAAGCTTTCTTT
NA	15	TRBV5-1	NA	TRBJ2-3	CASSLVQADTDTQYF	TGCGCCAGCAGCTTGGTGCAGGCTGACACAGATACGCAGTATTTT
NA	13	TRBV9	NA	TRBJ1-1	CASSVAGNTEAFF	TGTGCCAGCAGCGTTGCAGGGAACACTGAAGCTTTCTTT
once	15	TRBV7-8	TRBD2	TRBJ2-7	CASSTRGKRGYEQYF	TGTGCCAGCAGTACCCGGGGGAAGCGGGGGTACGAGCAGTACTTC
NA	13	TRBV5-1	NA	TRBJ1-2	CASSLGGSYGYTF	TGCGCCAGCAGCTTGGGAGGGTCCTATGGCTACACCTTC
NA	16	TRBV30	TRBD2	TRBJ2-3	CAWSAGTSASTDTQYF	TGTGCCTGGAGTGCGGGGACTAGCGCTAGCACAGATACGCAGTATTTT
NA	19	TRBV9	NA	TRBJ2-2	CASSPRTLTGHLNVGELFF	TGTGCCAGCAGCCCGCGAACCTTAACGGGACACCTGAACGTCGGGGAGCTGTTTTTT
NA	13	TRBV2	NA	TRBJ2-2	CASSEAHTGELFF	TGTGCCAGCAGTGAGGCCCACACCGGGGAGCTGTTTTTT
NA	13	TRBV11-2	NA	TRBJ1-6	CASSREYNSPLHF	TGTGCCAGCAGCCGCGAGTATAATTCACCCCTCCACTTT
NA	16	TRBV7-9	TRBD2	TRBJ2-1	CASSLRGGRIWDEQFF	TGTGCCAGCAGCTTACGGGGGGGCCGTATTTGGGATGAGCAGTTCTTC
few	19	TRBV7-2	TRBD2	TRBJ2-3	CASSLVLDRTRNRGDTQYF	TGTGCCAGCAGCTTAGTTTTAGACCGGACTAGGAATCGGGGAGATACGCAGTATTTT
NA	13	TRBV4-2	NA	TRBJ2-3	CASSQDKSGTQYF	TGTGCCAGCAGCCAAGATAAGTCGGGTACGCAGTATTTT
NA	14	TRBV5-1	NA	TRBJ2-2	CASSLARGTGELFF	TGCGCCAGCAGCTTGGCCAGGGGCACCGGGGAGCTGTTTTTT